These 4 T cell receptor beta chains came from one sample sequenced in a study of T cells in Graves' hyperthyroidism and ophthalmopathy. Amplification yielded TCR beta CDR3 regions, with RNA transcripts as the source. The TCR CDR3 was amplified in a first-round RT-PCR using the HTBI primer set. One entry per CDR3 protein results from TCRdb running MiXCR on the multiplex PCR reads. The sample includes fewer than 450,000 distinct CDR3 sequences, about 18% of them seen just once. The specimen was blood. Source of these receptors: a woman aged 25-40 years with Graves' hyperthyroidism that later progressed to Graves' ophthalmopathy.

This clonotype has at least ten counts. The chain employs TRBV20-1 and TRBJ1-1; D call uncertain. From germline, CDR1 is DFQATT and CDR2 SNEGSKA (reference sequence). V lost 3 bases, J lost 3 bases, and 17 bases lay in between. This CDR3 has 15 residues. The CDR3 spells CSASSHGQSHTEAFF. In DNA, the CDR3 is TGCAGTGCTAGTAGTCATGGGCAGAGCCACACTGAAGCTTTCTTT.

This clonotype was counted ten times or more. For the CDR3, the DNA is TGCAGTGCTAGAGATATTACGTTCTCGAACACTGAAGCTTTCTTT. Protein product: CSARDITFSNTEAFF. This chain joins TRBV20-1 and TRBJ1-1; no clear D gene. CDR3 length: 15 residues. Per the germline V gene, CDR1 is DFQATT and CDR2 is SNEGSKA (reference sequence). V was trimmed by 0 bases and J by 1 base, leaving 12 bases between them.

This clonotype has a count of ten or more. This chain uses TRBV6-1 with TRBJ2-7, with a possible D match to TRBD1 (5 bases). The CDR3 totals 16 residues. Germline loops: CDR1 MNHNS, CDR2 SASEGT. Trimming removed 6 bases at V and 2 bases at J, with 20 bases between. CDR3 amino acids: CASSPRQIRITYEQYF. CDR3 sequence (DNA): TGTGCCAGCAGCCCGAGACAGATTCGTATAACCTACGAGCAGTACTTC.

The chain carries TRBV20-1 and TRBJ1-2; D is perhaps TRBD1 (5 bases). Germline V gives CDR1 DFQATT, CDR2 SNEGSKA (reference sequence). The length of the CDR3 is 12 residues. CDR3 residues: CMGGLRNYGYTF. The CDR3 DNA is TGCATGGGGGGACTTCGAAACTATGGCTACACCTTC.